The source of this TCR beta chain is a study of cytomegalovirus exposure and HLA in healthy donors. Regarding the study as a whole: Trimming of TCR beta V- and J-genes showed a link, identified in a later analysis, to a missense DCLRE1C variant. The study recorded fewer than 200 TCR beta chains that were cytomegalovirus-associated. Later on, an analysis showed TCR association rates differing by HLA locus, with DRB1 the most and HLA-C the fewest.

In the case of this clone: The antigen is unknown.

The PCR ran on 60 Vbeta and 13 Jbeta primers. Repertoires were generated with immunoSEQ multiplex PCR, while TCRdb's copy carries only in-frame clones and drops some. Of roughly 98,000 clones in the sample, around 77% were seen once. These donors, healthy bone marrow donors, were studied. From germline, CDR1 is MDHEN and CDR2 SYDVKM. This CDR3 spans 17 amino acids. Losses at the gene ends were 2 bases for V and 4 bases for J; bases not matched to a gene: 11. The TCR originated in a female donor in good health and CMV-seronegative. This chain joins TRBV28 and TRBJ2-7; 10 bases are shared with TRBD2. The sample comprised PBMCs. The CDR3 loop reads CASSLPITSGTPYEQYF. Here the CDR3 DNA reads TGTGCCAGCAGTTTACCCATTACTAGCGGGACGCCTTACGAGCAGTACTTC.